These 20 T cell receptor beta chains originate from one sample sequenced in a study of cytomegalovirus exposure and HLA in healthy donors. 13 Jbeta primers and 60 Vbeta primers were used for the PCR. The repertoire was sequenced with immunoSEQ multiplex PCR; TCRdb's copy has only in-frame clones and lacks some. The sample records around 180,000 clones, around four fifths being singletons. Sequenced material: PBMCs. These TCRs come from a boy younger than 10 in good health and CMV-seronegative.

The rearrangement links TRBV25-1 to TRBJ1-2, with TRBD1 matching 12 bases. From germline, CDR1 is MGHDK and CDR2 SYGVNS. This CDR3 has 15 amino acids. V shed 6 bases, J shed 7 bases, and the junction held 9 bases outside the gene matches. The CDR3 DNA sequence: TGTGCCAGCAGCCCCTCGGGACAGGGGGCCCGTGGCTACACCTTC. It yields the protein CASSPSGQGARGYTF.

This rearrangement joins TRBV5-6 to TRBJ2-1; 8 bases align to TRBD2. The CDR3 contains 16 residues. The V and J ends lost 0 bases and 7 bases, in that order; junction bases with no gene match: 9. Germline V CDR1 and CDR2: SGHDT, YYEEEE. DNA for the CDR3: TGTGCCAGCAGCTTGGAGCGGGGGACGGGGCTAAATGAGCAGTTCTTC. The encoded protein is CASSLERGTGLNEQFF. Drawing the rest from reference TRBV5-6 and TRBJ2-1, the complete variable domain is DAGVTQSPTHLIKTRGQQVTLRCSPKSGHDTVSWYQQALGQGPQFIFQYYEEEERQRGNFPDRFSGHQFPNYSSELNVNALLLGDSALYLCASSLERGTGLNEQFFGPGTRLTVL.

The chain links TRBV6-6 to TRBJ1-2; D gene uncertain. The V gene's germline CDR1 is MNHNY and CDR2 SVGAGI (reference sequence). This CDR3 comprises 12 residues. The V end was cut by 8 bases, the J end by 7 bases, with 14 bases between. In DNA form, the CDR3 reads TGTGCCAGCGGTAGTACGGGTGCTGGCTACACCTTC. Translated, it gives CASGSTGAGYTF.

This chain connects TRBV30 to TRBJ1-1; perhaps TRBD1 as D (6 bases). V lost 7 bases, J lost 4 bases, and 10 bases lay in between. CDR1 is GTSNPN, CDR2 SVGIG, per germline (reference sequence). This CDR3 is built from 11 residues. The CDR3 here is CASGTTTEAFF. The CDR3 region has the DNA TGTGCCTCAGGGACAACCACTGAAGCTTTCTTT. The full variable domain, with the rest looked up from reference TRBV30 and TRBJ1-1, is SQTIHQWPATLVQPVGSPLSLECTVEGTSNPNLYWYRQAAGRGLQLLFYSVGIGQISSEVPQNLSASRPQDRQFILSSKKLLLSDSGFYLCASGTTTEAFFGQGTRLTVV.

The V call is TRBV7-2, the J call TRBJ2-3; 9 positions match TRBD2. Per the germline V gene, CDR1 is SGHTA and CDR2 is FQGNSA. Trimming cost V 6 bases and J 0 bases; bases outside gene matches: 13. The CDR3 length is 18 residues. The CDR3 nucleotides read TGTGCCAGCAGTTCTGACCTAGCGGGAATAACTAGCACAGATACGCAGTATTTT. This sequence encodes CASSSDLAGITSTDTQYF.

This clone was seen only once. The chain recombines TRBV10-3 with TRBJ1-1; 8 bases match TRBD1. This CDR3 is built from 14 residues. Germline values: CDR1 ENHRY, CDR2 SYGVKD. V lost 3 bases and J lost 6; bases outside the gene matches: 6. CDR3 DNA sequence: TGTGCCATCAGTGACCCCGACAGGGGAGCTGAAGCTTTCTTT. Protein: CAISDPDRGAEAFF.

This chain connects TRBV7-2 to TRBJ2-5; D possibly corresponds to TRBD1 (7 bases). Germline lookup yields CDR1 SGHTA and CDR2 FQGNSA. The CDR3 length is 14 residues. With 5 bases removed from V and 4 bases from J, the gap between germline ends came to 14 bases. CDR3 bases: TGTGCCAGCAGCGCTAACAGGGGAGGAGAGACCCAGTACTTC. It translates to CASSANRGGETQYF.

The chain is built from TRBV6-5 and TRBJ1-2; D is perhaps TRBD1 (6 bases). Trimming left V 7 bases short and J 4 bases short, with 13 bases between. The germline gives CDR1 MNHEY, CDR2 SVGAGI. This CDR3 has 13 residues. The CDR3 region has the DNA TGTGCCAGCAACCAGGGACACCGCTATGGCTACACCTTC. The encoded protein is CASNQGHRYGYTF.

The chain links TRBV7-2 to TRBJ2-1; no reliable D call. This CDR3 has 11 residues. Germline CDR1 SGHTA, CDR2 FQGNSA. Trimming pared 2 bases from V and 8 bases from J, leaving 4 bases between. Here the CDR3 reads CASSLIDEQFF. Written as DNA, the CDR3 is TGTGCCAGCAGCTTAATCGATGAGCAGTTCTTC.

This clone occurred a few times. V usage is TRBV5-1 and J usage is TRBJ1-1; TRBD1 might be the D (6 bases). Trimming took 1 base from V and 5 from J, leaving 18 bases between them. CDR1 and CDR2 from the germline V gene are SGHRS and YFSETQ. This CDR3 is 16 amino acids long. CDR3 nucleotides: TGCGCCAGCAGCTTGTCGCCCGGACAGTTGGGTACTGAAGCTTTCTTT. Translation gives CASSLSPGQLGTEAFF.

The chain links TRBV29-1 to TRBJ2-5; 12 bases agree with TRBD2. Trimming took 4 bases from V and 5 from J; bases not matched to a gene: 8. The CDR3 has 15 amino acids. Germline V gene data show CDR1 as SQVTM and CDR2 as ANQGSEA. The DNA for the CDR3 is TGCAGCGTTGCACGACTAGCGGGAGTGGTCGAGACCCAGTACTTC. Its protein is CSVARLAGVVETQYF.

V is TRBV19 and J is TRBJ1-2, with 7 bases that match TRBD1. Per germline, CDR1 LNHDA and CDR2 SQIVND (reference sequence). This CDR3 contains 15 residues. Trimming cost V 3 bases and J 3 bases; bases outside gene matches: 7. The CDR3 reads CASSMFGQADYGYTF. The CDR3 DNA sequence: TGTGCCAGTAGTATGTTTGGACAGGCGGACTATGGCTACACCTTC.

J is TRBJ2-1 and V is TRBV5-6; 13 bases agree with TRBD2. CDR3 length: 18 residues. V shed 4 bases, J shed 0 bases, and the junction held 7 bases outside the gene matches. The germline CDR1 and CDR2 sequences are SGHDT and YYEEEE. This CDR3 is CASSLGLAGTSSYNEQFF. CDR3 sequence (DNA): TGTGCCAGCAGCCTGGGACTAGCGGGGACGAGCTCCTACAATGAGCAGTTCTTC.

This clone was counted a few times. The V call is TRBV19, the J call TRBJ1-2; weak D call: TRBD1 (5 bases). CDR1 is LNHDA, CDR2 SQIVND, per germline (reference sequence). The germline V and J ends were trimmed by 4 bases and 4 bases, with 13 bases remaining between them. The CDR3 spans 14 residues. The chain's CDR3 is CASSTDADSYGYTF. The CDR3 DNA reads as TGTGCCAGTAGTACGGACGCAGACAGCTATGGCTACACCTTC. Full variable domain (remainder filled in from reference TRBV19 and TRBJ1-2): DGGITQSPKYLFRKEGQNVTLSCEQNLNHDAMYWYRQDPGQGLRLIYYSQIVNDFQKGDIAEGYSVSREKKESFPLTVTSAQKNPTAFYLCASSTDADSYGYTFGSGTRLTVV.

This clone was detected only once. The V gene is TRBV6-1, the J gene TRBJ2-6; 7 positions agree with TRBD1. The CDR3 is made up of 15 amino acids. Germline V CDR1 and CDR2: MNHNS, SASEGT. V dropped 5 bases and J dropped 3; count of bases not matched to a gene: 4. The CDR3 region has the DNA TGTGCCAGCAGTACAACAGGGGATGGGGCCAACGTCCTGACTTTC. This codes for CASSTTGDGANVLTF.

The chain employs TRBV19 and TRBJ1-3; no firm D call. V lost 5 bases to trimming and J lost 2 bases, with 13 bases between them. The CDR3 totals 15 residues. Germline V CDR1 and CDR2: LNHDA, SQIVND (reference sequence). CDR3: CASSSPVRAGNTIYF. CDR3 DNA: TGTGCCAGTAGTTCCCCGGTGAGGGCTGGAAACACCATATATTTT.

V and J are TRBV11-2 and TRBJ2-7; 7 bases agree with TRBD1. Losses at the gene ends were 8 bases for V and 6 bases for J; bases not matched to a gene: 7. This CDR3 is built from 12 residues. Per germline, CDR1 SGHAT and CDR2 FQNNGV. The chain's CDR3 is CASGLNRGEQYF. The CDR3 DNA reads TGTGCCAGCGGCCTCAACAGGGGCGAGCAGTACTTC.

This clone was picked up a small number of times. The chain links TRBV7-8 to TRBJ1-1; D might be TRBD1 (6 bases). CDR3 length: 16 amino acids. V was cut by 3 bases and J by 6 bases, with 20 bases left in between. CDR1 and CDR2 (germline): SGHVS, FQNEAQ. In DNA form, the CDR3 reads TGTGCCAGCAGCTTCCGTATTGGGGGGGGCTACGCTGAAGCTTTCTTT. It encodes CASSFRIGGGYAEAFF.

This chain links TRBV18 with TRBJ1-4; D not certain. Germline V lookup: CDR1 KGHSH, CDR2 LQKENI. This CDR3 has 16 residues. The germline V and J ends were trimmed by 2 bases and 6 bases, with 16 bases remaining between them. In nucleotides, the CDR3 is TGTGCCAGCTCACCAGGGCGGGTAACGGGCCATGAAAAACTGTTTTTT. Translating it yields CASSPGRVTGHEKLFF.

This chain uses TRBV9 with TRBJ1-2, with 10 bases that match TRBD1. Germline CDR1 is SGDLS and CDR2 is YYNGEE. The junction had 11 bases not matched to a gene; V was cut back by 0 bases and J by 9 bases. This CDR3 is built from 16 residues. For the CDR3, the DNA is TGTGCCAGCAGCGTAGGGGACAGGGGCCCGGTACTAAGCTACACCTTC. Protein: CASSVGDRGPVLSYTF.